The T cell receptor (beta chain) described here comes from a study of vaccination effects on CD4 cells after COVID-19. Using immunoSEQ multiplex PCR, the repertoire was profiled, and TCRdb retains in-frame clones only, with some absent. The sample has around 16,000 clones, approximately 70% seen once. As for this clone: The antigen is not known.

Antigen-specific CD4+ T cell clonotypes were called by their expansion after viral peptide-pool culture in ViraFEST. Subsequent to approximately 9 days of culture, CD4+ T cells were isolated. All participants had two doses of either the BNT162b2 or mRNA-1273 vaccine. The vaccine recipients had no prior SARS-CoV-2 infection, with negative nucleocapsid antibodies. Per germline, CDR1 SGHRS and CDR2 YFSETQ. Between the trimmed V and J ends, which lost 7 bases and 8 bases, there was a span of 21 bases. The CDR3 consists of 15 residues. This receptor was identified in a human donor who received a COVID-19 vaccine. The chain couples TRBV5-1 to TRBJ1-4; no reliable D call. The sample in question was CD4+ T cells from PBMCs cultured with SARS-CoV-2 spike peptides, obtained after COVID-19 vaccination. The CDR3 protein is CASRLQEGSGEKLFF. The CDR3 nucleotides read TGCGCCAGCCGCCTCCAAGAGGGTTCTGGAGAAAAACTGTTTTTT.